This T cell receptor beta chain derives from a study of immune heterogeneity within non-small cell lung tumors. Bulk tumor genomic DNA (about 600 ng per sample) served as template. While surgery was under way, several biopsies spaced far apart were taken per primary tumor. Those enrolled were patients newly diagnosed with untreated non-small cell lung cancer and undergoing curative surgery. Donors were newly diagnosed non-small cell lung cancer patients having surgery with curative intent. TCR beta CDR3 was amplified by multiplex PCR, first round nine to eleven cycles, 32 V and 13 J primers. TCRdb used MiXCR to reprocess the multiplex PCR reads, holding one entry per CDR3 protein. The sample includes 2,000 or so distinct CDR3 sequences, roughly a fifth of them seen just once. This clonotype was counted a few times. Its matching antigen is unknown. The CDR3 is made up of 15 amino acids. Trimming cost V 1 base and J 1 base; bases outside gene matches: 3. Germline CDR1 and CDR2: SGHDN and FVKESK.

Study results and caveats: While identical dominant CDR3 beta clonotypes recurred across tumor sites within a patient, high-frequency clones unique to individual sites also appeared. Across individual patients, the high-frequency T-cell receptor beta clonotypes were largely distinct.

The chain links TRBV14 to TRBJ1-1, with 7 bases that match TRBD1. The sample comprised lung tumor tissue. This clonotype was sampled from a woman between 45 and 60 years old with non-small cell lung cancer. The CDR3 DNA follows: TGTGCCAGCAGCCAAGGGGGGACAGCGAACACTGAAGCTTTCTTT. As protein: CASSQGGTANTEAFF.